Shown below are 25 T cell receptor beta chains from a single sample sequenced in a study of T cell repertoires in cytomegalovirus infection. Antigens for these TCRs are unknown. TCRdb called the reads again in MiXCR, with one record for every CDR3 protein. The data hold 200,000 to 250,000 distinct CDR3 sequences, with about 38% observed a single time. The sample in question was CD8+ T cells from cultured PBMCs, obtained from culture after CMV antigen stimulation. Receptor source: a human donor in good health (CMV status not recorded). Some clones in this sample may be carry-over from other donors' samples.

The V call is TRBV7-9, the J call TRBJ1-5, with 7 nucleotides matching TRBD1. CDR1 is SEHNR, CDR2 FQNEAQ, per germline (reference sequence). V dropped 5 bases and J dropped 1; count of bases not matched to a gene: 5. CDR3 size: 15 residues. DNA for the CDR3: TGTGCCAGCAGCACCGGGACAGCCAGCAATCAGCCCCAGCATTTT. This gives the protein CASSTGTASNQPQHF.

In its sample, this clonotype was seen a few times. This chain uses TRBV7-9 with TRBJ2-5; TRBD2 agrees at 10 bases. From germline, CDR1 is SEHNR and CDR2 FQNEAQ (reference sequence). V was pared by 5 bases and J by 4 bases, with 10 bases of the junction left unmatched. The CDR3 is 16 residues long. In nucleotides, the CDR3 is TGTGCCAGCAGCCCGGCTAGCGGGAGCTTCGGAGAGACCCAGTACTTC. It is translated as CASSPASGSFGETQYF.

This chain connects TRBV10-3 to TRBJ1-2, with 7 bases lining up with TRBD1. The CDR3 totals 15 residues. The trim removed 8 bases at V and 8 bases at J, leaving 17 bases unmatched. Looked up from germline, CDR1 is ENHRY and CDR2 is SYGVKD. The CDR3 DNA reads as TGTGCCATCTGGGGGGGGGGGACAGCGACTAAAGGCTACACCTTC. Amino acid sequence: CAIWGGGTATKGYTF.

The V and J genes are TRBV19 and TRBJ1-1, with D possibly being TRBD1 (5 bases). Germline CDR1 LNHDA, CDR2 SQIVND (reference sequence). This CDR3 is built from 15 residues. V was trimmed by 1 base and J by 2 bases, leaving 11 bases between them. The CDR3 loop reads CASSIVGGVNTEAFF. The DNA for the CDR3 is TGTGCCAGTAGTATAGTGGGAGGGGTTAACACTGAAGCTTTCTTT.

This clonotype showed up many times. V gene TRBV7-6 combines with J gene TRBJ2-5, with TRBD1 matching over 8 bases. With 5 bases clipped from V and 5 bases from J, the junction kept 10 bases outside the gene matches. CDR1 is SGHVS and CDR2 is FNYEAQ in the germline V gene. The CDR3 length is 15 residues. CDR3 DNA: TGTGCCAGCAGCCCGAGGACAGGGTCAGGGGAGACCCAGTACTTC. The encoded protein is CASSPRTGSGETQYF.

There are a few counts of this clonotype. The CDR3 nucleotides read TGTGCCAGTAGCTTTGATCTCAGGGGGCCCTCCTACAATGAGCAGTTCTTC. Residues: CASSFDLRGPSYNEQFF. This sequence joins TRBV19 and TRBJ2-1; the match to TRBD1 covers 8 bases. Trimming cost V 6 bases and J 0 bases; bases outside gene matches: 10. Germline CDR1 LNHDA, CDR2 SQIVND (reference sequence). The CDR3 length is 17 residues.

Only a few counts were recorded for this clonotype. The CDR3 DNA is TGTGCCACCCCCTACGGGCCTAGCGGGAGTATTTGGAATGAGCAGTTCTTC. Its protein product is CATPYGPSGSIWNEQFF. The J gene is TRBJ2-1, the V gene TRBV7-6; 10 bases map to TRBD2. Germline lookup yields CDR1 SGHVS and CDR2 FNYEAQ. The junction had 19 bases not matched to a gene; V was cut back by 10 bases and J by 7 bases. The CDR3 consists of 17 residues.

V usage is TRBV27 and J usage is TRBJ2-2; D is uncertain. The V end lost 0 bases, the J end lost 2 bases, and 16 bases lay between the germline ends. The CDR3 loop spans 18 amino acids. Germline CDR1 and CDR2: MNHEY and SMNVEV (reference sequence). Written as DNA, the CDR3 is TGTGCCAGCAGTTTATCCTCATTTTTAGGCAGTAACACCGGGGAGCTGTTTTTT. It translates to CASSLSSFLGSNTGELFF.

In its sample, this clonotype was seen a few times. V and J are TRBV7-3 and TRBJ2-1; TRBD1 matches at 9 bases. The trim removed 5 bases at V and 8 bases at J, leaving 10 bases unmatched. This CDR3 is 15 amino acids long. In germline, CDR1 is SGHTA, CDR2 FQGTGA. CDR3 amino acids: CASSAPGGQGHEQFF. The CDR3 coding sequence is TGTGCCAGCAGCGCCCCCGGAGGACAGGGGCATGAGCAGTTCTTC.

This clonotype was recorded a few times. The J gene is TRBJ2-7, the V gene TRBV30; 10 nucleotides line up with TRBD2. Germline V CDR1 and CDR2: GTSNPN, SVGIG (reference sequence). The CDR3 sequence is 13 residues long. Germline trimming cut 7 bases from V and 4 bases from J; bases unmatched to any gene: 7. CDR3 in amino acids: CASEREGLYEQYF. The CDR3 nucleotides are TGTGCCTCCGAGCGGGAGGGCCTGTACGAGCAGTACTTC.

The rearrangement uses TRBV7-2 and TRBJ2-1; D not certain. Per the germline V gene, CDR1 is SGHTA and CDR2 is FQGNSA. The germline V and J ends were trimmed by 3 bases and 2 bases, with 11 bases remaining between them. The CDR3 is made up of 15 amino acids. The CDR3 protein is CASSFGISPYNEQFF. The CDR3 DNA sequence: TGTGCCAGCAGCTTTGGGATTAGCCCCTACAATGAGCAGTTCTTC.

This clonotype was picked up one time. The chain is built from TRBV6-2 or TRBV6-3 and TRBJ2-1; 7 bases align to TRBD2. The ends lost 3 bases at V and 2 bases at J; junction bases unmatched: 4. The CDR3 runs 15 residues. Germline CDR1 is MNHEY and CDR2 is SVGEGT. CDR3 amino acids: CASSYRGLAYNEQFF. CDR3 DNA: TGTGCCAGCAGTTATCGAGGACTAGCCTACAATGAGCAGTTCTTC.

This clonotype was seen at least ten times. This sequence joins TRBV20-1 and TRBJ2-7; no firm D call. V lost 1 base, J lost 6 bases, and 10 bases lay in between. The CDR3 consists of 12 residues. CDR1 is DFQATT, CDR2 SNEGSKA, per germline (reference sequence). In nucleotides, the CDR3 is TGCAGTGCTAGAGCTGAGGCTGCCGAGCAGTACTTC. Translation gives CSARAEAAEQYF.

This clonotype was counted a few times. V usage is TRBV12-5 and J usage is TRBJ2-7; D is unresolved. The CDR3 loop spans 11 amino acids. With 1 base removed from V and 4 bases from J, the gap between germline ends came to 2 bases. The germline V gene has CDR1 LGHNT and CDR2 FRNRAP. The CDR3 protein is CASGLGYEQYF. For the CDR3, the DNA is TGTGCTAGTGGTTTGGGATACGAGCAGTACTTC.

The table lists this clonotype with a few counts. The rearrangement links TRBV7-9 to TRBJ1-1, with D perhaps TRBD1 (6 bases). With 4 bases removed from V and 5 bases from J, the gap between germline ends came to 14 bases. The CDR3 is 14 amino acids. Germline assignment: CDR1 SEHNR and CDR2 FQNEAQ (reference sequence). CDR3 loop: CASSSQGSGTEAFF. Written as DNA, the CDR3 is TGTGCCAGCAGCTCCCAGGGGAGTGGTACTGAAGCTTTCTTT. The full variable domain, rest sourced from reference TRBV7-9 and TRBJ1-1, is DTGVSQNPRHKITKRGQNVTFRCDPISEHNRLYWYRQTLGQGPEFLTYFQNEAQLEKSRLLSDRFSAERPKGSFSTLEIQRTEQGDSAMYLCASSSQGSGTEAFFGQGTRLTVV.

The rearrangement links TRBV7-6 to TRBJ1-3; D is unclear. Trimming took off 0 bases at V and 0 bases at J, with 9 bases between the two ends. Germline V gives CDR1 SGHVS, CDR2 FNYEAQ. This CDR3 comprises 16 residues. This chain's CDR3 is CASSLAPKPSGNTIYF. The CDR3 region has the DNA TGTGCCAGCAGCTTAGCACCTAAACCCTCTGGAAACACCATATATTTT. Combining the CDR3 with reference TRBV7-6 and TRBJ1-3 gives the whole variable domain GAGVSQSPRYKVTKRGQDVALRCDPISGHVSLYWYRQALGQGPEFLTYFNYEAQQDKSGLPNDRFSAERPEGSISTLTIQRTEQRDSAMYRCASSLAPKPSGNTIYFGEGSWLTVV.

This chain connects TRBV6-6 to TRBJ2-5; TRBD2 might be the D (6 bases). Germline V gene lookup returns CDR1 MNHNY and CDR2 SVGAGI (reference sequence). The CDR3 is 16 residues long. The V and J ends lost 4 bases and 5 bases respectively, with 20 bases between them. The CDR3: CASSSGLRPLDETQYF. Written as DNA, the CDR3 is TGTGCCAGCAGTTCGGGACTGCGACCTTTAGACGAGACCCAGTACTTC.

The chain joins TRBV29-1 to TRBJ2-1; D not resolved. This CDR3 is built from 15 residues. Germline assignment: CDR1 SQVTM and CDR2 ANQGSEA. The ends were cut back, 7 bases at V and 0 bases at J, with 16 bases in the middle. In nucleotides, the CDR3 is TGCAGCGCCCGAGACGCTACGAGCTCCTACAATGAGCAGTTCTTC. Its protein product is CSARDATSSYNEQFF.

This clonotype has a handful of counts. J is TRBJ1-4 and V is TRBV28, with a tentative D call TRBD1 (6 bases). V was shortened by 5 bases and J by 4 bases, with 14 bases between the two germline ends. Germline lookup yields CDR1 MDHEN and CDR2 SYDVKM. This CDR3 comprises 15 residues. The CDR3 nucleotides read TGTGCCAGCAGTCTGCCGACAGGTGGTAATGAAAAACTGTTTTTT. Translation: CASSLPTGGNEKLFF.

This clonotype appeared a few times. The CDR3 DNA follows: TGTGCCAGCAGAACAGGGGTGGGCAATCAGCCCCAGCATTTT. Amino acid sequence: CASRTGVGNQPQHF. The gene calls are TRBV27 and TRBJ1-5, with TRBD1 identical over 7 bases. The V and J ends lost 6 bases and 2 bases, in that order; junction bases with no gene match: 4. CDR3 length: 14 amino acids. CDR1 and CDR2 from the germline V gene are MNHEY and SMNVEV (reference sequence).

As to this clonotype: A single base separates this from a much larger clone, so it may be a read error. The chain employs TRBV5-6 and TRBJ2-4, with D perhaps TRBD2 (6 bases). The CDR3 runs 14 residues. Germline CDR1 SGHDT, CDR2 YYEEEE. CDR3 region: CARSFYQRVNIQYF. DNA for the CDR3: TGTGCCAGGAGCTTCTACCAGCGGGTAAACATTCAGTACTTC.

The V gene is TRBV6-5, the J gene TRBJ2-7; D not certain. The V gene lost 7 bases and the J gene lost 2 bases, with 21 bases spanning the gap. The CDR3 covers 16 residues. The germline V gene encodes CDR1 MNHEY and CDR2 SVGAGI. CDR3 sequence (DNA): TGTGCCAGCATCTTCAATTTACACGGCGGAGCCTACGAGCAGTACTTC. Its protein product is CASIFNLHGGAYEQYF.

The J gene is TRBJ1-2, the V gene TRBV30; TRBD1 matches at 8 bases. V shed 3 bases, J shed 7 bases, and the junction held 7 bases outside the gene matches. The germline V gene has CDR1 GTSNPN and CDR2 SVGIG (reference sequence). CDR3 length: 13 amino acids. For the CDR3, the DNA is TGTGCCTGGAGGGCCAGGGGGCGGCCTGGCTACACCTTC. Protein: CAWRARGRPGYTF.

CDR3 protein: CASIGRLKAFF. The CDR3 nucleotides read TGTGCCAGCATTGGGCGGCTGAAAGCTTTCTTT. The rearrangement links TRBV27 to TRBJ1-1; D not certain. This CDR3 spans 11 amino acids. CDR1 MNHEY and CDR2 SMNVEV come from the germline V gene (reference sequence). V was cut by 7 bases and J by 9 bases, with 12 bases left in between.

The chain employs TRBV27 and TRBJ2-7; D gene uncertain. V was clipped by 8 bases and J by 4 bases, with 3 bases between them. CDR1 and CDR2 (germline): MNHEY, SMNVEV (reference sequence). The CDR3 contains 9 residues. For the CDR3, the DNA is TGTGCCAGCGGATACGAGCAGTACTTC. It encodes CASGYEQYF.